Reported below is one T cell receptor (beta chain). The CDR3 runs to 13 residues. The germline V and J ends were trimmed by 5 bases and 3 bases, with 11 bases remaining between them. CDR1 is LNHDA and CDR2 is SQIVND in the germline V gene (reference sequence). The entry originates in a study of blood T cell repertoires in COVID-19. Turning to the study itself: The cDNA or gDNA used as material had been derived from T cells, B-cell-depleted T cells, or PBMCs.

Repertoires were generated with immunoSEQ multiplex PCR, while TCRdb's copy carries only in-frame clones and drops some. Among approximately 220,000 clones listed, around nine tenths were seen once. The chain has TRBV19 and TRBJ2-7; tentatively, D is TRBD1 (5 bases). This TCR came from a woman aged 25 to 39 who had been exposed to COVID-19. Sequenced material: PBMCs or T cells enriched from blood (not recorded which). CDR3: CASSVAGYYEQYF. DNA for the CDR3: TGTGCCAGTAGTGTCGCAGGGTACTACGAGCAGTACTTC.